The rows below give T cell receptor beta chains drawn from one sample of a study of T cell responses to AZD1222 COVID-19 vaccine. Method: immunoSEQ multiplex PCR; TCRdb's copy keeps in-frame clones and lacks some. The sample contains some 110,000 clones, 90% of which appear only once. The sequencing here drew on peripheral blood, taken 28 days after the second AZD1222 dose. These receptors came from an adult who received the AZD1222 COVID-19 vaccine. Both conserved end residues are part of each CDR3. D genes are given only for firm matches. Clone size is not always given. Where it is, it says once, few, many or a class for expanded clones.

J	V	size	D	CDR3	DNA
TRBJ1-1	TRBV5-1	few	NA	CASSFSPSGNTLEAFF	TGCGCCAGCAGCTTCTCCCCTTCAGGGAATACACTAGAAGCTTTCTTT
TRBJ1-2	TRBV6-5	NA	NA	CASMGFGGEYGYTF	TGTGCCAGCATGGGCTTCGGGGGAGAGTATGGCTACACCTTC
TRBJ1-5	TRBV7-9	few	TRBD1	CASSLSTGNQPQHF	TGTGCCAGCAGCTTATCGACAGGGAATCAGCCCCAGCATTTT
TRBJ1-1	TRBV18	NA	NA	CASSPRTERNTEAFF	TGTGCCAGCTCACCCCGGACAGAACGGAACACTGAAGCTTTCTTT
TRBJ2-7	TRBV19	NA	NA	CASSATGFSYEQYF	TGTGCCAGTAGTGCGACAGGATTTTCCTACGAGCAGTACTTC
TRBJ1-2	TRBV7-9	NA	NA	CASSAAGDSNYGYTF	TGTGCCAGCAGCGCAGCAGGGGATTCTAACTATGGCTACACCTTC
TRBJ1-6	TRBV9	NA	NA	CASSVGTTPGDSPLHF	TGTGCCAGCAGCGTAGGGACAACCCCTGGGGATTCACCCCTCCACTTT
TRBJ1-2	TRBV6-5	NA	NA	CASSYSGAGSGYTF	TGTGCCAGCAGTTACTCGGGGGCAGGGAGCGGCTACACCTTC
TRBJ1-6	TRBV23-1	once	NA	CAHEQGIKSPLHF	TGCGCCCACGAGCAGGGGATAAAATCACCCCTCCACTTT
TRBJ2-7	TRBV11-3	NA	TRBD1	CASSLDRGSGEQYF	TGTGCCAGCAGCTTGGACAGGGGGTCGGGCGAGCAGTACTTC
TRBJ2-1	TRBV4-3	NA	NA	CASSQGGSYNEQFF	TGCGCCAGCAGCCAAGGGGGCTCCTACAATGAGCAGTTCTTC
TRBJ1-2	TRBV7-2	NA	TRBD1	CASSSNAGTGPEGYTF	TGTGCCAGCAGCTCCAACGCCGGGACAGGGCCGGAAGGCTACACCTTC